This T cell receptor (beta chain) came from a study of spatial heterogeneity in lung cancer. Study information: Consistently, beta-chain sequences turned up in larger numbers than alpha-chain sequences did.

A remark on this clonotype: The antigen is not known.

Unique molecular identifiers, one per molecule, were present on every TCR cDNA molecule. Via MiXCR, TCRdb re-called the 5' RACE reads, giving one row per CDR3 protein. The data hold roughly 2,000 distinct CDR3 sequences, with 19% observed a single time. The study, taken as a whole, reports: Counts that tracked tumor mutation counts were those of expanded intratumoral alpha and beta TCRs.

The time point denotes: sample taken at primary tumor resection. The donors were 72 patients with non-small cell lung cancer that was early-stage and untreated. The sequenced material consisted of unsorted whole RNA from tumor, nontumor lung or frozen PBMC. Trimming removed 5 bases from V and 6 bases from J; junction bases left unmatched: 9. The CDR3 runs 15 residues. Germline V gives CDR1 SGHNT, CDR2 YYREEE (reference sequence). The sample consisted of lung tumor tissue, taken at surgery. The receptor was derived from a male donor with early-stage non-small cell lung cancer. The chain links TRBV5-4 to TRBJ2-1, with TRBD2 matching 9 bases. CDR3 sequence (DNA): TGTGCCAGCAGGCTGGGTAGCGGGGGATCCAATGAGCAGTTCTTC. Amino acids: CASRLGSGGSNEQFF.